Described below is a single TCR beta chain sequence and its context. Its antigen remains unknown. The sample belongs to a study of cytomegalovirus exposure and HLA in healthy donors. Study-level findings and limits: As a later analysis revealed, the rate of TCR association differed by HLA locus, with DRB1 most and HLA-C fewest.

Primers: 60 Vbeta forward and 13 Jbeta reverse. Sequenced by immunoSEQ multiplex PCR; TCRdb stores in-frame clones only, minus some. Altogether some 110,000 clones are present, 65% to 75% being singletons, with the ten largest covering around 5%. The sample comprised PBMCs. The clonotype comes from a young man in good health and CMV-seropositive.

The CDR3 DNA reads as TGTGCCTGGGAGACAGGGGCTAGCCGAGGTGGCTACACCTTC. Translated: CAWETGASRGGYTF. This sequence joins TRBV30 and TRBJ1-2; 8 nucleotides align to TRBD1. Germline V gene data show CDR1 as GTSNPN and CDR2 as SVGIG (reference sequence). The V segment lost 5 bases and the J segment 7 bases; nucleotides outside the gene matches: 12. This CDR3 comprises 14 residues.